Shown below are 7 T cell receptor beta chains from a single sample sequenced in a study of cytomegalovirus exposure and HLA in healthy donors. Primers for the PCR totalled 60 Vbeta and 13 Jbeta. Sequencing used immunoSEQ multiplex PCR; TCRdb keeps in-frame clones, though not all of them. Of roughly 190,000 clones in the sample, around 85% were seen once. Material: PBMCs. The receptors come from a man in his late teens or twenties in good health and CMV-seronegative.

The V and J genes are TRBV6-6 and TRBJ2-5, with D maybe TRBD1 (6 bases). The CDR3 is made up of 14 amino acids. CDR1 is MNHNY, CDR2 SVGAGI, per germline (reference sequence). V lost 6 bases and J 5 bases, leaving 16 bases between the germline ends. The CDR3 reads CASSRGLGLETQYF. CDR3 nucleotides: TGTGCCAGCAGCAGGGGCCTCGGCTTGGAGACCCAGTACTTC.

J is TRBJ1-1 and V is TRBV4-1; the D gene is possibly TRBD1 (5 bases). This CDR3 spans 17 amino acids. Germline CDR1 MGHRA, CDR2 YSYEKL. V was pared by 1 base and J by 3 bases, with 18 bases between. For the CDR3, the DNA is TGCGCCAGCAGCCAAGGCCGGGACTCTCTAAGGGACACTGAAGCTTTCTTT. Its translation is CASSQGRDSLRDTEAFF.

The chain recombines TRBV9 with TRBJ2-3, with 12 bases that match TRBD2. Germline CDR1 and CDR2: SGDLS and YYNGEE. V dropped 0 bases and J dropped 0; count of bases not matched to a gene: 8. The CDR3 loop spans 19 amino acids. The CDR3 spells CASSVATDGTSGSTDTQYF. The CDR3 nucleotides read TGTGCCAGCAGCGTAGCTACAGACGGGACTAGCGGGAGCACAGATACGCAGTATTTT.

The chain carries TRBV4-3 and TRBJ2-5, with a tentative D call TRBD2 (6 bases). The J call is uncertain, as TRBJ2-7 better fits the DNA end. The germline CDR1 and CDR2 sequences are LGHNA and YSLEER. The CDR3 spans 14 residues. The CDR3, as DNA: TGCGCCAGCAGCTCCTCTCCGGACTACTACGAGCAGTACTTC. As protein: CASSSSPDYYEQYF.

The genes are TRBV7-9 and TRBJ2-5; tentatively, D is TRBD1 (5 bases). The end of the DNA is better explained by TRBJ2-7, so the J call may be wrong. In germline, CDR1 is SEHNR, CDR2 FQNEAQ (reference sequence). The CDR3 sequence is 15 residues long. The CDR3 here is CASSLAYRISYEQYF. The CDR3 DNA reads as TGTGCCAGCAGCTTAGCTTACAGGATTTCCTACGAGCAGTACTTC.

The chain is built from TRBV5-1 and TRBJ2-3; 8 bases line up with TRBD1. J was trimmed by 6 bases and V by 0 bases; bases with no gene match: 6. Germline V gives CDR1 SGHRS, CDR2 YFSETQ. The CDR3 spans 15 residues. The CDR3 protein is CASSLAVTGADTQYF. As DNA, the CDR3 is TGCGCCAGCAGCTTGGCCGTGACAGGGGCTGATACGCAGTATTTT.

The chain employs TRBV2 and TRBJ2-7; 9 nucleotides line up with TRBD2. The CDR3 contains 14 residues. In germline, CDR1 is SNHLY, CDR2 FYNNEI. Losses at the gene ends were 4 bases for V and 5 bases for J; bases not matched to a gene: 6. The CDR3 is CASSVSGSLNEQYF. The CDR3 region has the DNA TGTGCCAGCAGTGTTAGCGGGAGTTTAAACGAGCAGTACTTC. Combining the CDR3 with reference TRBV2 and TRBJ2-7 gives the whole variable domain EPEVTQTPSHQVTQMGQEVILRCVPISNHLYFYWYRQILGQKVEFLVSFYNNEISEKSEIFDDQFSVERPDGSNFTLKIRSTKLEDSAMYFCASSVSGSLNEQYFGPGTRLTVT.